This T cell receptor beta chain was recovered during a study of shared clonotypes between healthy human individuals. Study-wide background: Two women and a few men aged 18 to 49 served as donors.

The repertoire was sequenced with immunoSEQ multiplex PCR; TCRdb's copy has only in-frame clones and lacks some. Here the sample spans 950,000 to 1,100,000 clones, around 78% being singletons. Germline assignment: CDR1 SGHAT and CDR2 FQNNGV. V was shortened by 2 bases and J by 13 bases, with 30 bases between the two germline ends. The CDR3 runs 17 residues. The chain combines TRBV11-2 with TRBJ2-7; unclear D gene. The sequence was collected from a man between 18 and 29 years old in good health. Some clones in this sample may be carry-over from other donors' samples. Sample: memory CD4+ T cells from PBMCs. Subset meaning: CD45RA-negative fraction. For the CDR3, the DNA is TGTGCCAGCAGCTTAAACCCCCAGTCGGCGATACGGTACGCTAATTACTTC. Translation: CASSLNPQSAIRYANYF.